Below are 18 T cell receptor beta chains sequenced from a single sample in a study of blood T cell repertoires in COVID-19. Assay used: immunoSEQ multiplex PCR; TCRdb lists only in-frame clones, some missing. Found here are more than 140,000 clones, around 84% of them singletons; the top ten hold approximately 8.3%. Specimen: peripheral blood. These receptor sequences come from a woman aged 55-70 years with acute or convalescent COVID-19.

V is TRBV6-5 and J is TRBJ1-5; D remains ambiguous. The CDR3 contains 15 residues. Germline loops: CDR1 MNHEY, CDR2 SVGAGI. V lost 6 bases to trimming and J lost 5 bases, with 17 bases between them. CDR3 nucleotides: TGTGCCAGCAGCCGCGACGATTTAGCGGATCAGCCCCAGCATTTT. The encoded protein is CASSRDDLADQPQHF.

J is TRBJ2-2 and V is TRBV29-1, with 8 bases that match TRBD1. V shed 6 bases and J 0 bases; nucleotides not matched to a gene: 3. There are 14 residues in the CDR3. From germline, CDR1 is SQVTM and CDR2 ANQGSEA. CDR3 sequence (DNA): TGCAGCGTAGGACAGGGTGCGAACACCGGGGAGCTGTTTTTT. Its translation is CSVGQGANTGELFF.

This rearrangement joins TRBV27 to TRBJ1-6, with D maybe TRBD1 (6 bases). The CDR3 is 14 residues long. CDR1 is MNHEY, CDR2 SMNVEV, per germline (reference sequence). V shed 6 bases and J shed 5 bases, with 11 bases lying between them. CDR3 coding DNA: TGTGCCAGCAGGCAACCAGGGGATAATTCACCCCTCCACTTT. It codes for CASRQPGDNSPLHF.

The CDR3 region has the DNA TGTGCCAGCAGCTTAAGAGACAGGCCAGGAGATGAAGCTTTCTTT. Protein: CASSLRDRPGDEAFF. The chain uses TRBV7-9 and TRBJ1-1, with D maybe TRBD1 (6 bases). CDR1 is SEHNR, CDR2 FQNEAQ, per germline (reference sequence). This CDR3 region has 15 residues. The V end lost 2 bases, the J end lost 7 bases, and 17 bases lay between the germline ends.

The V call is TRBV4-3, the J call TRBJ2-1; unclear D gene. The germline gives CDR1 LGHNA, CDR2 YSLEER. The CDR3 is made up of 13 amino acids. The V end was cut by 0 bases, the J end by 5 bases, with 5 bases between. The CDR3: CASSQEIDNEQFF. As DNA, the CDR3 is TGCGCCAGCAGCCAAGAAATCGACAATGAGCAGTTCTTC.

The rearrangement joins TRBV4-3 to TRBJ2-2; no clear D. There are 16 residues in the CDR3. V lost 0 bases and J lost 3, with 11 bases in between. Germline CDR1 is LGHNA and CDR2 is YSLEER. The CDR3 here is CASSQDGALDTGELFF. CDR3 nucleotides: TGCGCCAGCAGCCAAGACGGAGCTCTTGACACCGGGGAGCTGTTTTTT.

The rearrangement joins TRBV6-5 to TRBJ1-5; 11 bases line up with TRBD1. The CDR3 covers 14 residues. V shed 8 bases, J shed 6 bases, and the junction held 6 bases outside the gene matches. Per germline, CDR1 MNHEY and CDR2 SVGAGI. The CDR3, as DNA: TGTGCCAGCGGGGGACAGGGGGGTTCTCAGCCCCAGCATTTT. Its translation is CASGGQGGSQPQHF.

This clone was observed at least ten times. The chain couples TRBV7-8 to TRBJ2-7; 9 bases are a match to TRBD2. V dropped 7 bases and J dropped 6; count of bases not matched to a gene: 13. The CDR3 contains 15 residues. Germline V gene lookup returns CDR1 SGHVS and CDR2 FQNEAQ. The CDR3, as DNA: TGTGCCAGCACCCTAGCGGGGAGGGAATTGGGCGAGCAGTACTTC. Translation gives CASTLAGRELGEQYF.

The chain couples TRBV12-5 to TRBJ1-5; weak D call: TRBD1 (6 bases). Trimming cost V 4 bases and J 5 bases, with 21 bases left between them. The CDR3 sequence is 17 residues long. Germline assignment: CDR1 LGHNT and CDR2 FRNRAP. CDR3 loop: CASGSPLQGLKDQPQHF. CDR3 coding DNA: TGTGCTAGTGGTTCCCCGCTCCAGGGGTTGAAGGATCAGCCCCAGCATTTT.

This clone was counted ten times or more. The chain joins TRBV15 to TRBJ1-2; D remains unclear. Germline CDR1 reads LNHNV; CDR2 reads YYDKDF (reference sequence). The CDR3 loop spans 15 amino acids. V lost 5 bases to trimming and J lost 2 bases, with 15 bases between them. The CDR3 bases are TGTGCCACCAGCCCTAGAGGCTCCGGGAACTATGGCTACACCTTC. Translated, it gives CATSPRGSGNYGYTF.

The chain links TRBV11-3 to TRBJ1-2; 8 bases fit TRBD1. V shed 4 bases and J 4 bases; nucleotides not matched to a gene: 5. This CDR3 is 14 amino acids long. From germline, CDR1 is SGHNT and CDR2 YENEEA. The DNA for the CDR3 is TGTGCCAGCAGCTCCGGACAGGGTGCCTATGGCTACACCTTC. Translating gives CASSSGQGAYGYTF.

The rearrangement links TRBV18 to TRBJ1-5; TRBD1 might be the D (5 bases). The CDR3 has 15 residues. Germline V gives CDR1 KGHSH, CDR2 LQKENI. V gave up 6 bases and J gave up 5 bases, with 17 bases separating them. The CDR3 protein is CASSLAGSGDQPQHF. Written as DNA, the CDR3 is TGTGCCAGCTCCCTCGCAGGTTCGGGGGATCAGCCCCAGCATTTT.

The table lists this clone with a few counts. V is TRBV30 and J is TRBJ1-3; no clear D gene. The CDR3 contains 16 residues. V lost 3 bases, J lost 2 bases, and 17 bases lay in between. CDR1 and CDR2 (germline): GTSNPN, SVGIG (reference sequence). CDR3 in DNA: TGTGCCTGGAGCCCAGTAGCCCAATGGACTGGAAACACCATATATTTT. This gives the protein CAWSPVAQWTGNTIYF.

The chain uses TRBV24-1 and TRBJ2-5, with 10 bases identical to TRBD2. J was trimmed by 5 bases and V by 1 base; bases with no gene match: 9. CDR3 size: 17 residues. Per the germline V gene, CDR1 is KGHDR and CDR2 is SFDVKD. The CDR3 bases are TGTGCCACCAGTGATTTCCAGCGGGGGGGCCCGGGGGAGACCCAGTACTTC. Its protein product is CATSDFQRGGPGETQYF.

With respect to this clone: At one boundary the junction diverges from the germline segment, which might be a read error. This sequence joins TRBV7-7 and TRBJ2-5, with a weak D call TRBD1 (5 bases). The CDR3 runs to 15 residues. CDR1 is SSHAT and CDR2 is FNYEAQ in the germline V gene (reference sequence). In DNA form, the CDR3 reads TGTGCTAGCAGCTTCAAGCTAGGGGTCCAAGAGACCCAGTACTTC. It codes for CASSFKLGVQETQYF.

A remark on this clone: Other DNA variants within this sample encode the same CDR3. The chain couples TRBV29-1 to TRBJ2-1; D is possibly TRBD1 (6 bases). This CDR3 contains 14 residues. With 6 bases removed from V and 0 bases from J, the gap between germline ends came to 12 bases. CDR1 SQVTM and CDR2 ANQGSEA come from the germline V gene. CDR3 sequence (DNA): TGCAGCGTCCTAACAGGGAGCTCCTACAATGAGCAGTTCTTC. Translation gives CSVLTGSSYNEQFF.

This clone was seen only once. J is TRBJ2-1 and V is TRBV4-1; TRBD2 aligns across 13 bases. V was clipped by 4 bases and J by 7 bases; unmatched bases: 7. Looked up from germline, CDR1 is MGHRA and CDR2 is YSYEKL. The CDR3 consists of 16 residues. The CDR3 coding sequence is TGCGCCAGCAGCCGACCACTAGCGGGGGGGCGGAATGAGCAGTTCTTC. Translating it yields CASSRPLAGGRNEQFF.

The chain has TRBV5-4 and TRBJ2-3, with a possible D match to TRBD2 (5 bases). Between the trimmed V and J ends, which lost 2 bases and 4 bases, there was a span of 14 bases. Germline V CDR1 and CDR2: SGHNT, YYREEE (reference sequence). CDR3 length: 15 residues. CDR3 nucleotide sequence: TGTGCCAGCAGCTTATACAAGCACGGGGCAGATACGCAGTATTTT. Translating it yields CASSLYKHGADTQYF.